The 8 T cell receptor beta chains given below trace back to one sample, sequenced in a study of blood T cell repertoires in COVID-19. Measured with immunoSEQ multiplex PCR; TCRdb has only the in-frame clones, and not every one. Of approximately 100,000 clones listed, approximately 83% are singletons. Sequencing was done on a sample of peripheral blood. These receptors were obtained from a woman older than 75 with active or convalescent COVID-19.

The chain combines TRBV5-1 with TRBJ2-2; 7 nucleotides line up with TRBD1. This CDR3 is 11 amino acids long. Per germline, CDR1 SGHRS and CDR2 YFSETQ. With V trimmed by 4 bases and J by 17 bases, 8 bases remained unmatched. DNA for the CDR3: TGCGCCAGCAGCCCCGGGACAGCATACTTTTTT. Protein sequence: CASSPGTAYFF.

The V call is TRBV2, the J call TRBJ2-3; 8 bases are shared with TRBD2. Germline V gives CDR1 SNHLY, CDR2 FYNNEI. V lost 7 bases and J lost 3; bases outside the gene matches: 6. CDR3 length: 14 residues. The CDR3 protein is CASMWSGGTDTQYF. CDR3 nucleotides: TGTGCCAGCATGTGGAGCGGGGGAACAGATACGCAGTATTTT.

The chain recombines TRBV7-2 with TRBJ2-3; TRBD2 matches at 8 bases. V shed 5 bases and J 4 bases; nucleotides not matched to a gene: 5. Germline CDR1 and CDR2: SGHTA and FQGNSA. The CDR3 spans 14 residues. CDR3 nucleotide sequence: TGTGCCAGCAGCCGCGGGGGGACGTCAGATACGCAGTATTTT. It yields the protein CASSRGGTSDTQYF. Combining the CDR3 with reference TRBV7-2 and TRBJ2-3 gives the whole variable domain GAGVSQSPSNKVTEKGKDVELRCDPISGHTALYWYRQSLGQGLEFLIYFQGNSAPDKSGLPSDRFSAERTGGSVSTLTIQRTQQEDSAVYLCASSRGGTSDTQYFGPGTRLTVL.

This clone is a singleton in its sample. V gene TRBV18 combines with J gene TRBJ1-1, with D perhaps matching TRBD1 (6 bases). The CDR3 runs 13 residues. Looked up from germline, CDR1 is KGHSH and CDR2 is LQKENI. The germline V and J ends were trimmed by 4 bases and 3 bases, with 9 bases remaining between them. CDR3 loop: CASSHSGDTEAFF. In DNA form, the CDR3 reads TGTGCCAGCTCACACTCAGGGGACACTGAAGCTTTCTTT.

This chain uses TRBV5-6 with TRBJ1-5, with D possibly being TRBD1 (6 bases). V was trimmed by 0 bases and J by 7 bases, leaving 14 bases between them. CDR3 length: 15 amino acids. Germline V gene sequence: CDR1 SGHDT, CDR2 YYEEEE. In nucleotides, the CDR3 is TGTGCCAGCAGCTTGGGGGGGACAAGTAGGCAGCCCCAGCATTTT. The encoded protein is CASSLGGTSRQPQHF.

V usage is TRBV19 and J usage is TRBJ1-4, with D unclear. Germline V lookup: CDR1 LNHDA, CDR2 SQIVND (reference sequence). V lost 4 bases and J 0 bases, leaving 9 bases between the germline ends. This CDR3 is 15 amino acids long. The DNA of the CDR3 is TGTGCCAGTAGTAATGGCCTCGCAACTAATGAAAAACTGTTTTTT. Residues: CASSNGLATNEKLFF.

This chain links TRBV3-1 (or the pseudogene TRBV3-2) with TRBJ1-1; D possibly corresponds to TRBD1 (5 bases). This CDR3 is 14 amino acids long. The ends were cut back, 1 base at V and 5 bases at J, with 11 bases in the middle. CDR1 and CDR2 from the germline V gene are LGHDT and YNNKEL (reference sequence). The CDR3 sequence is CASSQVTGGTEAFF. DNA for the CDR3: TGTGCCAGCAGCCAAGTTACCGGGGGGACTGAAGCTTTCTTT.

The chain couples TRBV27 to TRBJ1-1, with 8 bases lining up with TRBD1. Per germline, CDR1 MNHEY and CDR2 SMNVEV (reference sequence). The V and J ends lost 2 bases and 3 bases, in that order; junction bases with no gene match: 11. This CDR3 spans 17 amino acids. The chain's CDR3 is CASSLLRQGKSHTEAFF. The DNA of the CDR3 is TGTGCCAGCAGTTTACTGCGACAGGGGAAGTCACACACTGAAGCTTTCTTT.